The next 30 T cell receptor beta chains were all read from a single sample in a study of blood T cell repertoires in COVID-19. Clones were read by immunoSEQ multiplex PCR, and TCRdb kept only the in-frame ones, dropping some. The table lists about 65,000 clones, over 85% of them singletons. Source material: peripheral blood. The receptors here all came from a man in his 70s with active COVID-19.

This clone showed up just once. Written as DNA, the CDR3 is TGTGCCAGCGCCCATAAGGACAGTGCGAACGAGCAGTACTTC. This sequence encodes CASAHKDSANEQYF. This sequence joins TRBV27 and TRBJ2-7; possible D gene TRBD1, 6 bases. The V and J ends lost 8 bases and 5 bases respectively, with 19 bases between them. CDR1 is MNHEY, CDR2 SMNVEV, per germline (reference sequence). The CDR3 covers 14 residues.

The chain couples TRBV18 to TRBJ2-3; 12 bases align to TRBD2. V was pared by 3 bases and J by 4 bases, with 5 bases of the junction left unmatched. The germline V gene has CDR1 KGHSH and CDR2 LQKENI. This CDR3 has 16 amino acids. As DNA, the CDR3 is TGTGCCAGCTCACCGAGACTAGCGGGGGAAGCAGATACGCAGTATTTT. This codes for CASSPRLAGEADTQYF.

The chain recombines TRBV3-1 (or the pseudogene TRBV3-2) with TRBJ2-5; TRBD2 matches 13 bases. CDR3 length: 18 amino acids. V trimming: 4 bases; J trimming: 4 bases; junction bases outside the gene matches: 12. Germline V gene lookup returns CDR1 LGHDT and CDR2 YNNKEL (reference sequence). The CDR3 sequence is CASSPPSLAGGRRETQYF. CDR3 nucleotide sequence: TGTGCCAGCAGCCCACCGTCACTAGCGGGGGGGCGAAGAGAGACCCAGTACTTC.

V gene TRBV6-1 combines with J gene TRBJ1-4, with no clear D. Germline V gene lookup returns CDR1 MNHNS and CDR2 SASEGT. This CDR3 is built from 16 residues. V lost 3 bases and J lost 0, with 11 bases in between. CDR3 loop: CASSEVPIATNEKLFF. DNA of the CDR3: TGTGCCAGCAGTGAGGTTCCTATTGCAACTAATGAAAAACTGTTTTTT.

Written as DNA, the CDR3 is TGCGCCAGCAGCCATATACAGGGGTCCATCAATCAGCCCCAGCATTTT. The encoded protein is CASSHIQGSINQPQHF. The V and J genes are TRBV4-1 and TRBJ1-5; TRBD1 matches at 7 bases. Germline lookup yields CDR1 MGHRA and CDR2 YSYEKL. The trim removed 3 bases at V and 3 bases at J, leaving 8 bases unmatched. CDR3 length equals 16 residues.

The chain is built from TRBV6-6 and TRBJ2-1; 7 bases match TRBD2. With V trimmed by 2 bases and J by 7 bases, 5 bases remained unmatched. Germline V gene sequence: CDR1 MNHNY, CDR2 SVGAGI (reference sequence). The CDR3 contains 14 residues. In DNA form, the CDR3 reads TGTGCCAGCAGTTACCCGGGACTACCTAATGAGCAGTTCTTC. Its protein is CASSYPGLPNEQFF.

The gene calls are TRBV11-3 and TRBJ1-2; the D is unclear. Germline V gives CDR1 SGHNT, CDR2 YENEEA. V dropped 1 base and J dropped 7 bases, with 4 bases sitting between them. The CDR3 runs to 11 residues. As DNA, the CDR3 is TGTGCCAGCAGCTTAGGGGCTGGCTACACCTTC. It translates to CASSLGAGYTF.

This clone was recorded only once. The rearrangement uses TRBV6-5 and TRBJ2-2, with D unclear. Germline assignment: CDR1 MNHEY and CDR2 SVGAGI. V was shortened by 5 bases and J by 4 bases, with 14 bases between the two germline ends. This CDR3 contains 15 residues. The CDR3 DNA sequence: TGTGCCAGCAGTACGGGTTTAAAGGCCACCGGGGAGCTGTTTTTT. It is translated as CASSTGLKATGELFF.

The chain combines TRBV21-1 with TRBJ2-5; the table's D call, TRBD1, has no DNA check behind it. TRBV21-1 is reported as a pseudogene. The CDR3 consists of 16 residues. Here the CDR3 DNA reads TGTGCCAGCAGCAAAACGAAAACAGGGGTGAGGGAGACCCAGTACTTC. It is translated as CASSKTKTGVRETQYF.

The chain employs TRBV4-1 and TRBJ2-5; 9 nucleotides align to TRBD2. Germline V gene data show CDR1 as MGHRA and CDR2 as YSYEKL. This CDR3 has 15 residues. Unmatched junction bases numbered 8, after V lost 4 bases and J lost 5 bases. The CDR3 here is CASSLPGLAMETQYF. Written as DNA, the CDR3 is TGCGCCAGCAGCCTACCGGGACTAGCTATGGAGACCCAGTACTTC.

The rearrangement joins TRBV11-2 to TRBJ2-1; 8 nucleotides agree with TRBD2. V lost 1 base and J lost 7; bases outside the gene matches: 3. The CDR3 covers 14 residues. In germline, CDR1 is SGHAT, CDR2 FQNNGV. CDR3 amino acids: CASSLVSGDNEQFF. The CDR3 region has the DNA TGTGCCAGCAGCTTAGTTAGCGGGGATAATGAGCAGTTCTTC.

The chain recombines TRBV5-1 with TRBJ1-3; a weak D match, TRBD1 (6 bases). Trimming took off 0 bases at V and 1 base at J, with 11 bases between the two ends. The CDR3 is 16 residues long. Germline V gene lookup returns CDR1 SGHRS and CDR2 YFSETQ. CDR3 DNA sequence: TGCGCCAGCAGCTTGGCCGTCAGGGGTTCTGGAAACACCATATATTTT. Encoded protein: CASSLAVRGSGNTIYF.

This chain joins TRBV6-5 and TRBJ2-7; 7 bases fit TRBD1. The trim removed 6 bases at V and 9 bases at J, leaving 14 bases unmatched. CDR3 size: 14 residues. The germline V gene encodes CDR1 MNHEY and CDR2 SVGAGI. CDR3: CASRTGQEAEWQYV. The DNA for the CDR3 is TGTGCCAGCAGGACCGGACAGGAGGCGGAGTGGCAGTACGTC.

The genes are TRBV4-3 and TRBJ2-1; TRBD2 matches 7 bases. The germline V gene has CDR1 LGHNA and CDR2 YSLEER. CDR3 length: 17 residues. J was trimmed by 0 bases and V by 4 bases; bases with no gene match: 9. This chain's CDR3 is CASSPPRAGSSYNEQFF. DNA for the CDR3: TGCGCCAGCAGCCCCCCAAGAGCGGGGAGCTCCTACAATGAGCAGTTCTTC.

This clone was recorded once. The gene calls are TRBV19 and TRBJ2-7; maybe TRBD1 (5 bases). Germline assignment: CDR1 LNHDA and CDR2 SQIVND (reference sequence). There are 15 residues in the CDR3. With 6 bases removed from V and 0 bases from J, the gap between germline ends came to 15 bases. Here the CDR3 DNA reads TGTGCCAGTAGACCGCTTGCGCAGGGCTCCTACGAGCAGTACTTC. Translated: CASRPLAQGSYEQYF.

V gene TRBV5-1 combines with J gene TRBJ1-2; TRBD1 matches 7 bases. CDR1 and CDR2 from the germline V gene are SGHRS and YFSETQ. This CDR3 has 13 residues. J was trimmed by 6 bases and V by 5 bases; bases with no gene match: 7. CDR3 sequence: CASSPDRVDGYTF. CDR3 in DNA: TGCGCCAGCAGTCCCGACAGGGTGGATGGCTACACCTTC.

The chain uses TRBV24-1 and TRBJ1-2; 11 nucleotides agree with TRBD1. V dropped 9 bases and J dropped 7; count of bases not matched to a gene: 9. Germline V gives CDR1 KGHDR, CDR2 SFDVKD. The CDR3 covers 14 residues. The CDR3 loop is CATGSGTGGFGYTF. Here the CDR3 DNA reads TGTGCCACCGGATCCGGGACAGGGGGATTTGGCTACACCTTC.

V and J are TRBV3-1 (or the pseudogene TRBV3-2) and TRBJ2-2; D remains ambiguous. Trimming took 4 bases from V and 4 from J, leaving 13 bases between them. Germline CDR1 is LGHDT and CDR2 is YNNKEL (reference sequence). The CDR3 length is 15 residues. The CDR3 DNA follows: TGTGCCAGCAGCCGCGGAGTCAGAACCACCGGGGAGCTGTTTTTT. Translated: CASSRGVRTTGELFF.

The chain uses TRBV5-4 and TRBJ1-4; maybe TRBD1 (6 bases). The CDR3 runs to 13 residues. Between the trimmed V and J ends, which lost 4 bases and 8 bases, there was a span of 12 bases. Germline V lookup: CDR1 SGHNT, CDR2 YYREEE (reference sequence). DNA for the CDR3: TGTGCCAGCAGCATAAACAGGGAGGAAAAACTGTTTTTT. Translation: CASSINREEKLFF.

The genes are TRBV2 and TRBJ2-7; TRBD1 is a possible D gene (6 bases). The V gene's germline CDR1 is SNHLY and CDR2 FYNNEI. The V gene lost 5 bases and the J gene lost 1 base, with 15 bases spanning the gap. CDR3 size: 15 residues. The CDR3 nucleotides read TGTGCCAGCAGTACCCGGGACACAGGATCCTACGAGCAGTACTTC. This encodes CASSTRDTGSYEQYF.

V usage is TRBV7-9 and J usage is TRBJ1-6; possible D gene TRBD1, 5 bases. The germline gives CDR1 SEHNR, CDR2 FQNEAQ (reference sequence). Trimming removed 1 base from V and 13 bases from J, with 20 bases in between. This CDR3 is 16 amino acids long. This CDR3 reads CASSLVGAVGIRPLHF. In DNA form, the CDR3 reads TGTGCCAGCAGCTTAGTAGGGGCGGTGGGTATACGGCCCCTCCACTTT.

This chain connects TRBV25-1 to TRBJ2-5; 11 bases are shared with TRBD1. Looked up from germline, CDR1 is MGHDK and CDR2 is SYGVNS. This CDR3 is 16 amino acids long. Trimming cost V 7 bases and J 2 bases; bases outside gene matches: 9. CDR3 amino acids: CASTRTGGDPQETQYF. In DNA, the CDR3 is TGTGCCAGCACCCGGACAGGGGGCGACCCACAAGAGACCCAGTACTTC. The whole variable domain, filled in from reference TRBV25-1 and TRBJ2-5, reads EADIYQTPRYLVIGTGKKITLECSQTMGHDKMYWYQQDPGMELHLIHYSYGVNSTEKGDLSSESTVSRIRTEHFPLTLESARPSHTSQYLCASTRTGGDPQETQYFGPGTRLLVL.

This clone was observed once. CDR3 nucleotides: TGTGCCACCGGCGGCGGGGGTACGAATGAGCAGTTCTTC. Translation: CATGGGGTNEQFF. J is TRBJ2-1 and V is TRBV6-5; 7 bases fit TRBD2. Germline V gives CDR1 MNHEY, CDR2 SVGAGI. The CDR3 is 13 amino acids. J lost 7 bases, V lost 10 bases, and 10 bases had no gene match.

The chain is built from TRBV19 and TRBJ2-3; D not certain. The V gene lost 5 bases and the J gene lost 1 base, with 13 bases spanning the gap. CDR3 length equals 15 residues. Germline-derived CDR1 and CDR2 are LNHDA and SQIVND (reference sequence). CDR3 DNA sequence: TGTGCCAGTAGTGCCCTAGTGAAACGCACAGATACGCAGTATTTT. It yields the protein CASSALVKRTDTQYF.

The rearrangement joins TRBV7-2 to TRBJ2-7, with TRBD1 identical over 9 bases. Germline trimming cut 1 base from V and 3 bases from J; bases unmatched to any gene: 7. Looked up from germline, CDR1 is SGHTA and CDR2 is FQGNSA. This CDR3 spans 16 amino acids. The CDR3 DNA follows: TGTGCCAGCAGCTTAGAGGGGACAGGGTTTAACTACGAGCAGTACTTC. Translating gives CASSLEGTGFNYEQYF.

The chain combines TRBV15 with TRBJ2-1; 8 bases agree with TRBD1. The CDR3 is 15 amino acids. Germline trimming cut 6 bases from V and 0 bases from J; bases unmatched to any gene: 4. Germline values: CDR1 LNHNV, CDR2 YYDKDF (reference sequence). The CDR3 region is CATSRTGNSYNEQFF. CDR3 nucleotide sequence: TGTGCCACCAGTAGGACAGGGAACTCCTACAATGAGCAGTTCTTC.

The rearrangement uses TRBV2 and TRBJ2-5; 8 positions agree with TRBD1. J lost 5 bases, V lost 4 bases, and 6 bases had no gene match. CDR3 length equals 14 residues. Germline V gene sequence: CDR1 SNHLY, CDR2 FYNNEI. The CDR3 spells CASSGQGAGETQYF. Written as DNA, the CDR3 is TGTGCCAGCAGTGGCCAGGGGGCGGGGGAGACCCAGTACTTC.

This chain uses TRBV7-3 with TRBJ2-1; a weak D match, TRBD2 (6 bases). Germline V lookup: CDR1 SGHTA, CDR2 FQGTGA. V lost 4 bases and J lost 7, with 11 bases in between. The CDR3 has 13 residues. In DNA, the CDR3 is TGTGCCAGCAGCTGGGGACTGAGTAATGAGCAGTTCTTC. It codes for CASSWGLSNEQFF.

The rearrangement uses TRBV5-1 and TRBJ2-3, with TRBD2 matching over 10 bases. V shed 3 bases and J 8 bases; nucleotides not matched to a gene: 9. CDR3 length: 15 residues. Germline V gene lookup returns CDR1 SGHRS and CDR2 YFSETQ. For the CDR3, the DNA is TGCGCCAGCAGCTCACTAGCGGGACTCTTCCGTACGCAGTATTTT. Encoded protein: CASSSLAGLFRTQYF.

The chain combines TRBV4-3 with TRBJ2-3, with D possibly matching TRBD2 (5 bases). This CDR3 is built from 16 residues. The ends were cut back, 1 base at V and 0 bases at J, with 11 bases in the middle. The germline V gene has CDR1 LGHNA and CDR2 YSLEER. The CDR3 DNA is TGCGCCAGCAGCCAAGGAGGGCTAGCCAGCACAGATACGCAGTATTTT. Translation: CASSQGGLASTDTQYF.